This record looks at one T cell receptor (beta chain) sequence and its context. Germline V CDR1 and CDR2: MNHEY, SVGAGI. The CDR3 runs to 14 residues. V lost 6 bases and J lost 4, with 13 bases in between. This entry belongs to a study of blood T cell repertoires in COVID-19. Study at large: Italy, Spain and the United States were the sources of the convalescent and acute COVID-19 samples. Sources were T cells, B-cell-depleted T cells, or PBMCs; the material itself was cDNA or gDNA.

In the source study's methods: It was from reference gene primer amplification that nucleated cell counts were estimated. Only in-frame clones appear in the TCRdb table, and some are missing; sequencing was by immunoSEQ multiplex PCR. That table is the source of V, J and clone size, and D and trimming were worked out from the DNA. This table has some 66,000 clones, 70% to 90% appearing once. Sample: peripheral blood. The TCR was taken from a man aged 50-59 years with active COVID-19. This chain uses TRBV6-5 with TRBJ1-5; TRBD1 is a possible D gene (5 bases). CDR3 in amino acids: CASRGGAGNQPQHF. CDR3 DNA sequence: TGTGCCAGCAGGGGGGGTGCGGGAAATCAGCCCCAGCATTTT.